Listed below are T cell receptor beta chains from one sample, sequenced in a study of T cell responses to AZD1222 COVID-19 vaccine. Assay used: immunoSEQ multiplex PCR; TCRdb lists only in-frame clones, some missing. Of 75,000 to 100,000 clones in the sample, approximately 94% were seen once. The specimen comprised peripheral blood, sampled on day 0 of AZD1222 vaccination. All receptors derive from an adult in good health. The CDR3 runs from the conserved cysteine through the conserved F or W. A D gene is named only where the DNA matches it firmly. Where a row states a size, it is once, few, many or the class of an expanded clone; other rows omit it.

TRBJ1-1 TRBD1 13 TRBV30 - TGTGCCTGGGTGGGACAGGGAAACACTGAAGCTTTCTTT CAWVGQGNTEAFF
TRBJ2-3 - 12 TRBV5-5 - TGTGCCAGCAGCCACCTTACAGATACGCAGTATTTT CASSHLTDTQYF
TRBJ2-5 TRBD1 15 TRBV6-1 - TGTGCCAGCAGTGAATTTCGAACAGGGGGAGAGACCCAGTACTTC CASSEFRTGGETQYF
TRBJ1-2 TRBD1 18 TRBV10-3 - TGTGCCATCAGTGAGTCGGCGGGACAGGGGGCTATCAGCTATGGCTACACCTTC CAISESAGQGAISYGYTF
TRBJ2-2 TRBD2 21 TRBV5-3 once TGTGCCAGAAGCCCCCCCAACAGGACCACTAGCGGGGGGACTAACACCGGGGAGCTGTTTTTT CARSPPNRTTSGGTNTGELFF
TRBJ1-1 TRBD1 16 TRBV7-9 - TGTGCCAGCCGAGGGAGGGACAGGAGGTTATCCACTGAAGCTTTCTTT CASRGRDRRLSTEAFF
TRBJ2-3 - 16 TRBV9 once TGTGCCAGCAGCGTAGAAGGTAGCGGTTACACAGATACGCAGTATTTT CASSVEGSGYTDTQYF
TRBJ1-6 - 14 TRBV4-1 - TGCGCCAGCAGCCAAGATTTCAATAATTCACCCCTCCACTTT CASSQDFNNSPLHF
TRBJ2-1 TRBD2 17 TRBV4-2 - TGTGCCAGCAGCCAAGATCGGACTAGCGGAAACTACAATGAGCAGTTCTTC CASSQDRTSGNYNEQFF
TRBJ2-2 - 15 TRBV19 - TGTGCCAGTAGTATAGATTGGGGGGCTGGCGGGGAGCTGTTTTTT CASSIDWGAGGELFF